Below are 26 T cell receptor beta chains sequenced from a single sample in a study of blood T cell repertoires in COVID-19. Generated by immunoSEQ multiplex PCR, the TCRdb table keeps only in-frame clones and is missing some. The sample has approximately 380,000 clones; approximately 90% are singletons. The sequenced sample consisted of PBMCs or T cells enriched from blood (not recorded which). Receptors were obtained from a young woman who had recovered from COVID-19.

V usage is TRBV19 and J usage is TRBJ2-7; the match to TRBD1 covers 11 bases. The CDR3 sequence is 14 residues long. CDR1 is LNHDA, CDR2 SQIVND, per germline (reference sequence). J was trimmed by 3 bases and V by 6 bases; bases with no gene match: 4. The chain's CDR3 is CASSSGTGGYEQYF. In DNA form, the CDR3 reads TGTGCCAGTAGCTCGGGGACAGGGGGCTACGAGCAGTACTTC.

V gene TRBV18 combines with J gene TRBJ1-1; 12 nucleotides line up with TRBD1. The J segment lost 10 bases and the V segment lost 0 bases, leaving 6 bases of the junction unmatched. This CDR3 region has 15 residues. Germline V gives CDR1 KGHSH, CDR2 LQKENI. The CDR3 spells CASSPPGQGARVAFF. The CDR3 region has the DNA TGTGCCAGCTCACCACCGGGACAGGGGGCGCGTGTAGCTTTCTTT.

This chain links TRBV29-1 with TRBJ1-4; 9 bases are a match to TRBD1. Trimming removed 7 bases from V and 8 bases from J; junction bases left unmatched: 8. This CDR3 region has 13 residues. Germline CDR1 is SQVTM and CDR2 is ANQGSEA. DNA of the CDR3: TGCAGCGGCAAACAGGGGGCTGAGGAAAAACTGTTTTTT. Amino acids: CSGKQGAEEKLFF.

The genes are TRBV19 and TRBJ1-2, with 7 positions matching TRBD1. The CDR3 has 16 residues. V trimming: 1 base; J trimming: 4 bases; junction bases outside the gene matches: 9. The germline V gene encodes CDR1 LNHDA and CDR2 SQIVND (reference sequence). CDR3 nucleotides: TGTGCCAGTAGTATAGTTTTGGACAGGAGTTTCTATGGCTACACCTTC. Encoded protein: CASSIVLDRSFYGYTF.

DNA of the CDR3: TGCGCCAGCAGCTTGGCCAAGACTAGCGGTGAAGAGACCCAGTACTTC. Its translation: CASSLAKTSGEETQYF. The rearrangement joins TRBV5-1 to TRBJ2-5; 9 bases agree with TRBD2. With V trimmed by 0 bases and J by 3 bases, 6 bases remained unmatched. Germline CDR1 and CDR2: SGHRS and YFSETQ. This CDR3 spans 16 amino acids.

Here the CDR3 reads CASRQDGSTGYTF. Here the CDR3 DNA reads TGTGCCAGCAGACAGGACGGATCCACTGGCTACACCTTC. The chain couples TRBV25-1 to TRBJ1-2, with D perhaps TRBD1 (5 bases). Looked up from germline, CDR1 is MGHDK and CDR2 is SYGVNS. The CDR3 sequence is 13 residues long. V gave up 6 bases and J gave up 7 bases, with 15 bases separating them.

V gene TRBV4-1 combines with J gene TRBJ1-2; possible D gene TRBD1, 6 bases. CDR3 size: 15 residues. V was shortened by 4 bases and J by 2 bases, with 14 bases between the two germline ends. The germline V gene has CDR1 MGHRA and CDR2 YSYEKL. The CDR3 DNA follows: TGCGCCAGCAGCCCAACAGGGAACTTGAACTATGGCTACACCTTC. It translates to CASSPTGNLNYGYTF.

The chain links TRBV19 to TRBJ1-6, with TRBD1 as a possible D gene (5 bases). V was pared by 9 bases and J by 9 bases, with 15 bases between. Germline V gene sequence: CDR1 LNHDA, CDR2 SQIVND (reference sequence). The CDR3 is 13 residues long. For the CDR3, the DNA is TGTGCCAGCCGGGACTCCCTTCTTTCACCCCTCCACTTT. It is translated as CASRDSLLSPLHF.

The chain uses TRBV5-6 and TRBJ2-2, with TRBD1 matching over 8 bases. The V segment lost 4 bases and the J segment 6 bases; nucleotides outside the gene matches: 8. CDR1 is SGHDT, CDR2 YYEEEE, per germline. The length of the CDR3 is 15 residues. CDR3 protein: CASSPWTGPAGELFF. In nucleotides, the CDR3 is TGTGCCAGCAGCCCATGGACAGGGCCCGCCGGGGAGCTGTTTTTT.

The rearrangement links TRBV18 to TRBJ1-1; D is unclear. The V and J ends lost 6 bases and 6 bases respectively, with 14 bases between them. Germline CDR1 reads KGHSH; CDR2 reads LQKENI. The CDR3 extends over 13 amino acids. CDR3 loop: CASSPSRRSEAFF. CDR3 coding DNA: TGTGCCAGCTCCCCCTCGAGGAGATCTGAAGCTTTCTTT.

The V gene is TRBV12-3 or TRBV12-4, the J gene TRBJ1-3; 8 bases match TRBD1. The V and J ends lost 8 bases and 4 bases, in that order; junction bases with no gene match: 4. The CDR3 covers 13 residues. This chain's CDR3 is CASDWTGGNTIYF. CDR3 sequence (DNA): TGTGCCAGCGATTGGACAGGGGGAAACACCATATATTTT.

This clone appeared a few times. The V gene is TRBV28, the J gene TRBJ2-5; D possibly corresponds to TRBD1 (6 bases). The CDR3 sequence is 13 residues long. Germline loops: CDR1 MDHEN, CDR2 SYDVKM. Trimming took off 6 bases at V and 7 bases at J, with 15 bases between the two ends. The CDR3, as DNA: TGTGCCAGCAGGGCAGGGGTTAGGGGGACCCAGTACTTC. The encoded protein is CASRAGVRGTQYF.

V is TRBV9 and J is TRBJ2-2; no reliable D call. The V gene's germline CDR1 is SGDLS and CDR2 YYNGEE. CDR3 length: 15 residues. V gave up 3 bases and J gave up 0 bases, with 9 bases separating them. The CDR3 here is CASSGQKTNTGELFF. CDR3 DNA sequence: TGTGCCAGCAGCGGACAAAAGACGAACACCGGGGAGCTGTTTTTT.

The count of this clone is one. V and J are TRBV5-1 and TRBJ2-1; 13 positions agree with TRBD2. Losses at the gene ends were 4 bases for V and 6 bases for J; bases not matched to a gene: 7. The CDR3 covers 16 residues. CDR1 SGHRS and CDR2 YFSETQ come from the germline V gene. The CDR3: CASSPRLAGGINEQFF. The DNA of the CDR3 is TGCGCCAGCAGCCCTAGACTAGCGGGGGGTATCAATGAGCAGTTCTTC. The full variable domain, with the rest looked up from reference TRBV5-1 and TRBJ2-1, is KAGVTQTPRYLIKTRGQQVTLSCSPISGHRSVSWYQQTPGQGLQFLFEYFSETQRNKGNFPGRFSGRQFSNSRSEMNVSTLELGDSALYLCASSPRLAGGINEQFFGPGTRLTVL.

The chain employs TRBV10-3 and TRBJ1-1, with TRBD1 matching over 8 bases. The CDR3 loop spans 12 amino acids. After removal of 6 bases from V and 5 bases from J, the junction contained 2 bases not matched to a gene. Per germline, CDR1 ENHRY and CDR2 SYGVKD. The CDR3 here is CAISRGRTEAFF. The CDR3 coding sequence is TGTGCCATCAGCAGGGGGCGAACTGAAGCTTTCTTT.

This chain links TRBV9 with TRBJ2-7, with D possibly TRBD1 on 5 matching bases. Germline V gene lookup returns CDR1 SGDLS and CDR2 YYNGEE. V dropped 4 bases and J dropped 2 bases, with 13 bases sitting between them. This CDR3 has 14 amino acids. The CDR3 region has the DNA TGTGCCAGCAGCTCTGGACAAGGAACCTACGAGCAGTACTTC. It is translated as CASSSGQGTYEQYF.

This chain uses TRBV30 with TRBJ1-4; D perhaps matches TRBD1 (5 bases). CDR3 length: 14 residues. The V and J ends lost 2 bases and 2 bases respectively, with 9 bases between them. CDR1 and CDR2 (germline): GTSNPN, SVGIG (reference sequence). The CDR3: CAWSLKGTNEKLFF. In nucleotides, the CDR3 is TGTGCCTGGAGTCTCAAGGGGACTAATGAAAAACTGTTTTTT.

The chain joins TRBV2 to TRBJ1-4; a weak D match, TRBD1 (5 bases). The CDR3 runs 15 residues. V lost 6 bases, J lost 5 bases, and 16 bases lay in between. In germline, CDR1 is SNHLY, CDR2 FYNNEI. This CDR3 is CASSVDSPYNEKLFF. CDR3 nucleotide sequence: TGTGCCAGCAGCGTAGACAGCCCTTACAATGAAAAACTGTTTTTT.

The table lists this clone with a count of one. V is TRBV6-5 and J is TRBJ1-5, with a possible D match to TRBD1 (5 bases). CDR3 length: 15 residues. CDR1 and CDR2 from the germline V gene are MNHEY and SVGAGI. The V end was cut by 3 bases, the J end by 4 bases, with 13 bases between. The CDR3 region has the DNA TGTGCCAGCAGTTATCCGGTCAGGGCAAATCAGCCCCAGCATTTT. This translates into CASSYPVRANQPQHF.

CDR3 region: CASTSTGGYNEQFF. Here the CDR3 DNA reads TGTGCCAGCACCTCAACGGGGGGCTACAATGAGCAGTTCTTC. This chain links TRBV28 with TRBJ2-1; 7 bases agree with TRBD2. Per the germline V gene, CDR1 is MDHEN and CDR2 is SYDVKM. J lost 3 bases, V lost 7 bases, and 6 bases had no gene match. The CDR3 has 14 residues.

The genes are TRBV11-3 and TRBJ2-2, with TRBD1 matching 12 bases. In germline, CDR1 is SGHNT, CDR2 YENEEA. V trimming: 5 bases; J trimming: 1 base; junction bases outside the gene matches: 11. This CDR3 region has 19 residues. Written as DNA, the CDR3 is TGTGCCAGCAGCCGAGGTACCGGGACAGGGGGCCTGAACACCGGGGAGCTGTTTTTT. As protein: CASSRGTGTGGLNTGELFF.

This chain joins TRBV5-1 and TRBJ2-7; D may be TRBD1 (5 bases). V dropped 0 bases and J dropped 2 bases, with 9 bases sitting between them. The CDR3 covers 14 residues. Per germline, CDR1 SGHRS and CDR2 YFSETQ. Written as DNA, the CDR3 is TGCGCCAGCAGCTTGGAGGCAGGGCCCTACGAGCAGTACTTC. Amino acids: CASSLEAGPYEQYF.

Written as DNA, the CDR3 is TGTGCCAGCAGCGTATTCCGGGGGGCTTTGTCTCATGAGCAGTTCTTC. It specifies CASSVFRGALSHEQFF. The rearrangement uses TRBV9 and TRBJ2-1; weak D call: TRBD2 (7 bases). V dropped 1 base and J dropped 8 bases, with 19 bases sitting between them. The CDR3 length is 16 residues. Germline CDR1 reads SGDLS; CDR2 reads YYNGEE.

There are a few counts of this clone. The rearrangement joins TRBV6-1 to TRBJ1-3; D remains unclear. Trimming took off 2 bases at V and 4 bases at J, with 3 bases between the two ends. Germline V lookup: CDR1 MNHNS, CDR2 SASEGT. The CDR3 spans 12 residues. The CDR3 nucleotides are TGTGCCAGCAGTGAATCGGGAAACACCATATATTTT. Translation: CASSESGNTIYF.

This clone was picked up one time. This chain connects TRBV9 to TRBJ1-2; D might be TRBD1 (5 bases). The CDR3 consists of 14 residues. Trimming stripped 0 bases from V and 4 bases from J, with 10 bases between. CDR1 is SGDLS, CDR2 YYNGEE, per germline. CDR3 bases: TGTGCCAGCAGCGTAGGGGACTCTTTCTATGGCTACACCTTC. Translated: CASSVGDSFYGYTF.

The table lists this clone with a count of one. This chain connects TRBV4-2 to TRBJ1-1, with 8 bases matching TRBD1. The V and J ends lost 3 bases and 3 bases, in that order; junction bases with no gene match: 3. Germline V gives CDR1 LGHNA, CDR2 YNFKEQ. The CDR3 sequence is 14 residues long. The CDR3 protein is CASSHLGQDTEAFF. CDR3 nucleotide sequence: TGTGCCAGCAGCCACCTGGGACAGGACACTGAAGCTTTCTTT.